The entry below gives a single T cell receptor beta chain sequence along with its context. The PCR contained 60 Vbeta and 13 Jbeta primers. Using immunoSEQ multiplex PCR, the repertoire was profiled, and TCRdb retains in-frame clones only, with some absent. Of 130,000 to 150,000 clones detected, around four fifths appear once; the ten largest clones hold about 3.7%. This sample is part of a study of cytomegalovirus exposure and HLA in healthy donors. This CDR3 has 15 residues. From germline, CDR1 is SGHTA and CDR2 FQGNSA. V was clipped by 3 bases and J by 0 bases; unmatched bases: 1. The receptor was isolated from a male donor in good health and CMV-seronegative. The sample was PBMCs. The genes are TRBV7-2 and TRBJ1-5; the match to TRBD1 covers 8 bases. This CDR3 reads CASSLTGVSNQPQHF. Here the CDR3 DNA reads TGTGCCAGCAGCTTGACAGGGGTTAGCAATCAGCCCCAGCATTTT.